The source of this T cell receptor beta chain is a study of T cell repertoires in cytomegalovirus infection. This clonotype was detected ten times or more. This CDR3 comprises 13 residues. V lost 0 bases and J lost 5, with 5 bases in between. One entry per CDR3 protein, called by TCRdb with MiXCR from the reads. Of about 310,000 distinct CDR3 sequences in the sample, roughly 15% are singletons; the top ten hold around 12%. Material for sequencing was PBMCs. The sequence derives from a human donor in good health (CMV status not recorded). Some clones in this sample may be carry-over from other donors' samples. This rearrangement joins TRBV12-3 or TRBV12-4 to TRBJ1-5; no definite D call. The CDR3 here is CASSLALHQPQHF. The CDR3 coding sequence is TGTGCCAGCAGTTTAGCGCTGCATCAGCCCCAGCATTTT.